A selection of T cell receptor beta chains follows, all from one sample in a study of blood T cell repertoires in COVID-19. Generated by immunoSEQ multiplex PCR, the TCRdb table keeps only in-frame clones and is missing some. The data hold 65,000 to 80,000 clones, with 80% to 90% observed a single time. Input material: peripheral blood. These receptors all stem from a man of 80 years or more in a cohort sampled during active COVID-19. Both conserved end residues are trimmed from each CDR3.

v_call: TRBV29-1
j_call: TRBJ1-4
cdr3_aa: SGTGADNEKLF

v_call: TRBV27
j_call: TRBJ1-6
cdr3_aa: ASTPSSPLFSPLH

v_call: TRBV9
j_call: TRBJ2-2
cdr3_aa: ASSVGLATGELF

v_call: TRBV9
j_call: TRBJ1-2
cdr3_aa: ASSVLGGAHYGYT

v_call: TRBV5-1
j_call: TRBJ2-5
cdr3_aa: ASRGAGGREETQY

v_call: TRBV15
j_call: TRBJ1-1
cdr3_aa: ATSRDYGGTEAF

v_call: TRBV13
j_call: TRBJ1-1
cdr3_aa: ASSPGQGNTEAF

v_call: TRBV6-5
j_call: TRBJ1-2
cdr3_aa: ASTLGSGYGYT

v_call: TRBV14
j_call: TRBJ1-2
cdr3_aa: ASSPGTDYGYT

v_call: TRBV19
j_call: TRBJ1-5
cdr3_aa: ASRVSGTGYSNQPQH

v_call: TRBV5-1
j_call: TRBJ1-2
cdr3_aa: ASSIEGQGASGYT

v_call: TRBV11-3
j_call: TRBJ2-4
cdr3_aa: ASSLFQGNIQY

v_call: TRBV18
j_call: TRBJ1-1
cdr3_aa: ASSSLGTDTEAF

v_call: TRBV18
j_call: TRBJ1-3
cdr3_aa: ASSLGTAGNTIY

v_call: TRBV29-1
j_call: TRBJ2-1
cdr3_aa: SVEDPGGSYNEQF

v_call: TRBV5-1
j_call: TRBJ1-1
cdr3_aa: ASSLAARTEAF

v_call: TRBV19
j_call: TRBJ2-5
cdr3_aa: ASSTSHPELETQY

v_call: TRBV10-3
j_call: TRBJ1-1
cdr3_aa: AILSGTANTEAF